The T cell receptor (beta chain) described here comes from a study of blood T cells in healthy people across ages. Comments on this clonotype: Its matching antigen is unknown.

The CDR3 consists of 16 residues. Trimming cost V 5 bases and J 2 bases; bases outside gene matches: 7. Germline V CDR1 and CDR2: LGHNA, YSLEER. Study findings and constraints: Observed TCR beta diversity showed a strong correlation with the percentage of naive T cells as measured by flow cytometry.

Combining a sample-barcoded 5' primer with a J-beta primer mix, a second PCR ran for 7 to 11 cycles. TCRdb re-derived calls from the 5' RACE reads in MiXCR, one entry per CDR3 protein. Of fewer than 750,000 distinct CDR3 sequences in the sample, roughly 48% were seen once. The source material was blood. This clonotype was sampled from a man aged 80 or over in good health. The rearrangement joins TRBV4-3 to TRBJ2-1, with TRBD2 identical over 9 bases. The CDR3 is CASSSLAGATYNEQFF. In DNA form, the CDR3 reads TGCGCCAGCAGCTCATTAGCGGGAGCCACCTACAATGAGCAGTTCTTC.